What follows are 5 T cell receptor beta chains derived from one specimen sequenced in a study of T-cell memory formation after mild COVID-19. TCRdb re-derived calls from the 5' RACE reads in MiXCR, one entry per CDR3 protein. Of more than 35,000 distinct CDR3 sequences in the sample, roughly 9% were seen once. Sequencing input: PBMCs or a T cell subset sorted from them (not recorded which). Receptor source: an adult woman who had mild COVID-19 (a few samples of this study predate the infection). Cell type and time point are not known.

In its sample, this clonotype was seen a few times. The chain links TRBV19 to TRBJ2-7; TRBD1 agrees at 10 bases. The CDR3 has 14 residues. The germline gives CDR1 LNHDA, CDR2 SQIVND (reference sequence). With 7 bases clipped from V and 7 bases from J, the junction kept 10 bases outside the gene matches. CDR3 sequence (DNA): TGTGCCAGTACCTCCGGGACAGGGGCTCAAGAGCAGTACTTC. It codes for CASTSGTGAQEQYF.

The chain uses TRBV4-1 and TRBJ2-3; TRBD2 agrees at 7 bases. Trimming cost V 1 base and J 5 bases; bases outside gene matches: 6. CDR3 size: 15 residues. Germline loops: CDR1 MGHRA, CDR2 YSYEKL. CDR3 bases: TGCGCCAGCAGCCAAGGTGGGAGGGAGGGAGATACGCAGTATTTT. Translating gives CASSQGGREGDTQYF.

This clonotype was seen at least ten times. The chain employs TRBV24-1 and TRBJ2-1; 14 bases agree with TRBD2. Germline loops: CDR1 KGHDR, CDR2 SFDVKD. The ends lost 3 bases at V and 2 bases at J; junction bases unmatched: 8. The CDR3 contains 19 residues. This CDR3 reads CATSDPGTSGRGTYNEQFF. CDR3 bases: TGTGCCACCAGTGATCCCGGGACTAGCGGGAGAGGGACCTACAATGAGCAGTTCTTC.

This clonotype was seen many times. The chain employs TRBV7-8 and TRBJ2-2; 11 nucleotides align to TRBD2. Germline loops: CDR1 SGHVS, CDR2 FQNEAQ. With V trimmed by 5 bases and J by 4 bases, 9 bases remained unmatched. This CDR3 is 17 amino acids long. The CDR3 spells CASSILSGRAVTGELFF. In nucleotides, the CDR3 is TGTGCCAGCAGCATTCTTAGCGGGAGGGCGGTCACCGGGGAGCTGTTTTTT.

The table lists this clonotype with a count of one. The chain is built from TRBV6-1 and TRBJ2-1; 11 bases map to TRBD1. This CDR3 is 16 amino acids long. CDR1 MNHNS and CDR2 SASEGT come from the germline V gene. V gave up 4 bases and J gave up 6 bases; unmatched junction bases: 8. The CDR3 nucleotides read TGTGCCAGCAGTGTCCCCCCCGGGACAGGGGGCAATGAGCAGTTCTTC. It translates to CASSVPPGTGGNEQFF.